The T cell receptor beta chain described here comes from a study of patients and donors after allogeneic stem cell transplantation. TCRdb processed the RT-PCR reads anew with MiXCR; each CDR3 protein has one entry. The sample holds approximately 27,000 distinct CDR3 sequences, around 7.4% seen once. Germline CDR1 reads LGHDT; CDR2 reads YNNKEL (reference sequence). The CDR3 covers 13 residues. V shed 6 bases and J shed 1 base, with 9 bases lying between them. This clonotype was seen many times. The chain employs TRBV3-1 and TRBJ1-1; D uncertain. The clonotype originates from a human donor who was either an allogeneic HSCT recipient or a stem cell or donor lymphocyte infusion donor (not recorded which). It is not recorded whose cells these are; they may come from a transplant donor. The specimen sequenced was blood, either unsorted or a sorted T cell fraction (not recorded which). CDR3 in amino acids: CASRSGPNTEAFF. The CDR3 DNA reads TGTGCCAGCAGGTCGGGCCCGAACACTGAAGCTTTCTTT. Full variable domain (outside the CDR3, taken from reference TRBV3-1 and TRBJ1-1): DTAVSQTPKYLVTQMGNDKSIKCEQNLGHDTMYWYKQDSKKFLKIMFSYNNKELIINETVPNRFSPKSPDKAHLNLHINSLELGDSAVYFCASRSGPNTEAFFGQGTRLTVV.